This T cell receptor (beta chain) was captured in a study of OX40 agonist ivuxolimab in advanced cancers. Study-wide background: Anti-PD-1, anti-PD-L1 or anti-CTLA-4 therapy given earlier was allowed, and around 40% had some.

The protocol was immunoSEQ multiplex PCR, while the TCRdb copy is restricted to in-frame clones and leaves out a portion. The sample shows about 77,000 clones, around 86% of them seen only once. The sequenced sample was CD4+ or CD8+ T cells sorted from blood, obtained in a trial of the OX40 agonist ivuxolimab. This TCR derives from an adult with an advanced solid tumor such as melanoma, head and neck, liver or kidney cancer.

In nucleotides, the CDR3 is TGTGCCAGCAGGGAGTCCACTGAAGCTTTCTTT. This encodes CASRESTEAFF. The chain combines TRBV6-1 with TRBJ1-1, with D uncertain. The CDR3 has 11 amino acids. CDR1 and CDR2 from the germline V gene are MNHNS and SASEGT. V was trimmed by 6 bases and J by 4 bases, leaving 6 bases between them.